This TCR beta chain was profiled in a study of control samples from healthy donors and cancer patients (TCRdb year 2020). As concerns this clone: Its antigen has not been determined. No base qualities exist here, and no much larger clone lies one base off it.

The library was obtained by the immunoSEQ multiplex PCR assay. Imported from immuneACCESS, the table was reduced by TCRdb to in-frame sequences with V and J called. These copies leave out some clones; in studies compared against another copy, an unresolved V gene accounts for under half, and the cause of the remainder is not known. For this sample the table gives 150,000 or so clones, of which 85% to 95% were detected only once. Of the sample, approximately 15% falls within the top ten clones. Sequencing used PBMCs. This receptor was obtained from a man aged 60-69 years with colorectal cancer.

The CDR3 amino acid sequence is: CASSSSGTREQYF. The DNA sequence is as follows: TGTGCCAGCAGCTCCTCCGGGACTAGAGAGCAGTACTTC. The V and J segments used are TRBV7-6 and TRBJ2-7, with TRBD2 matching 8 junction bases. Based on the germline V gene, the CDR1 and CDR2 sequences are SGHVS and FNYEAQ. V lost 4 bases and J lost 7 bases, and the count of bases not matched to a germline gene is 6. The CDR3, from cysteine to phenylalanine, totals 13 residues. Here the CDR3 DNA is all that survives: 39 bases in frame from base 1.